This T cell receptor beta chain originates from a study of cytomegalovirus exposure and HLA in healthy donors. A word on this clone: Its antigen is not known.

The CDR3 covers 16 residues. V dropped 5 bases and J dropped 0; count of bases not matched to a gene: 6. The germline V gene has CDR1 ENHRY and CDR2 SYGVKD. Use of 60 Vbeta and 13 Jbeta primers characterized the PCR. Data came from immunoSEQ multiplex PCR; TCRdb stores just in-frame clones and leaves some out. The sample holds 70,000 to 95,000 clones; about 80% are singletons and the top ten take about 3%. The study, taken as a whole, reports: Evidence from a later analysis indicated that most CMV-associated TCR beta chains looked HLA-restricted. Being productive about 87% or about 30% of the time was typical of most TCR beta V segments in an earlier analysis.

The V gene is TRBV10-3, the J gene TRBJ2-1, with TRBD1 matching 8 bases. The specimen sequenced was PBMCs. This clonotype was obtained from a man aged 50-60 years in good health and CMV-seronegative. CDR3 in DNA: TGTGCCATCAGTCCCTCCGGGACAGGCTCCTACAATGAGCAGTTCTTC. Translation: CAISPSGTGSYNEQFF.